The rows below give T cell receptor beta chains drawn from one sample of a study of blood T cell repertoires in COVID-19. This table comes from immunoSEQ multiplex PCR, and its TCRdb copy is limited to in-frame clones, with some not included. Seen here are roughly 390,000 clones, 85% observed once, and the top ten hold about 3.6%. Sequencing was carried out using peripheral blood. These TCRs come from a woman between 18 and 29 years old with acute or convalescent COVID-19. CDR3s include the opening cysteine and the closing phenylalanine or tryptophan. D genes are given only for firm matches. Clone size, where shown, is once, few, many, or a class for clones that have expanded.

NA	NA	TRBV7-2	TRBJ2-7	CASSIAPSLVYEQYF	TGTGCCAGCAGCATCGCCCCCTCACTAGTCTACGAGCAGTACTTC
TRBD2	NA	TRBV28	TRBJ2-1	CASSYRGGRARNEQFF	TGTGCCAGCAGTTATCGGGGCGGGAGGGCCAGGAATGAGCAGTTCTTC
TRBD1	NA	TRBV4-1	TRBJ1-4	CASSQVGDRVATNEKLFF	TGCGCCAGCAGCCAAGTAGGAGACAGGGTCGCAACTAATGAAAAACTGTTTTTT
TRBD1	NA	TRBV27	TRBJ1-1	CASSLYDRGDTEAFF	TGTGCCAGCAGTTTATATGACAGGGGAGACACTGAAGCTTTCTTT
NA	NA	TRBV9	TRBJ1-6	CASSGAGAGGSPLHF	TGTGCCAGCAGCGGCGCGGGCGCAGGCGGATCACCCCTCCACTTT
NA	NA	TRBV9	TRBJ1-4	CASSPRGKEKLFF	TGTGCCAGCAGCCCACGGGGTAAAGAAAAACTGTTTTTT
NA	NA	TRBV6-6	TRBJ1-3	CASNPSTATSGNTIYF	TGTGCCAGCAACCCAAGTACAGCCACCTCTGGAAACACCATATATTTT
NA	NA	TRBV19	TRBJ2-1	CASRGRGYNEQFF	TGTGCCAGTAGAGGCAGGGGTTACAATGAGCAGTTCTTC
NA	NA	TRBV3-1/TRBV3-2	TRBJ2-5	CASKGGGRAPIAGETQYF	TGTGCCAGCAAAGGAGGGGGGAGGGCCCCGATAGCAGGGGAGACCCAGTACTTC
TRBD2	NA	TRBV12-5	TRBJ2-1	CASGTSGGRFEQFF	TGTGCTAGTGGTACTAGCGGGGGGCGATTTGAGCAGTTCTTC
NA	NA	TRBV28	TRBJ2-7	CASSFSGERRSSYEQYF	TGTGCCAGCAGTTTTTCGGGAGAGAGACGGAGCTCCTACGAGCAGTACTTC
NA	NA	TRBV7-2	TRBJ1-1	CASSLGRGGNTEAFF	TGTGCCAGCAGCTTAGGTAGGGGAGGGAACACTGAAGCTTTCTTT
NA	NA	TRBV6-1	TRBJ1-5	CASSEAHLQPQHF	TGTGCCAGCAGTGAAGCGCACCTACAGCCCCAGCATTTT
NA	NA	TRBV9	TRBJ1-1	CASSVGGTGEAFF	TGTGCCAGCAGCGTAGGAGGAACAGGGGAAGCTTTCTTT
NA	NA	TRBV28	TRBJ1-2	CASSVTATYGYTF	TGTGCCAGCAGTGTGACAGCCACCTATGGCTACACCTTC
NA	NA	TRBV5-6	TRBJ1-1	CASSPLRITEAFF	TGTGCCAGCAGCCCACTGAGGATCACTGAAGCTTTCTTT
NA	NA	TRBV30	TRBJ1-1	CASTNSLVTFF	TGTGCCTCCACTAATAGTTTGGTAACTTTCTTT
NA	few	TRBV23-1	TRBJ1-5	CASSQAGYSNQPQHF	TGCGCCAGCAGTCAGGCGGGGTATAGCAATCAGCCCCAGCATTTT
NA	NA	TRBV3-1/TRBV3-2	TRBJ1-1	CASSQVGAATEAFF	TGTGCCAGCAGCCAAGTGGGGGCAGCCACTGAAGCTTTCTTT
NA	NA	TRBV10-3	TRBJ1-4	CAISPQVGEKLFF	TGTGCCATCAGCCCCCAGGTTGGTGAAAAACTGTTTTTT
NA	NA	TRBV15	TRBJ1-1	CATSSPGLGTEAFF	TGTGCCACCAGCAGTCCAGGACTGGGGACTGAAGCTTTCTTT
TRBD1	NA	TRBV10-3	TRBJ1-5	CAISPTGDQPQHF	TGTGCCATCAGCCCGACAGGGGATCAGCCCCAGCATTTT
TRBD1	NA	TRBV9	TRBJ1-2	CASSPGTGGRGYTF	TGTGCCAGCAGCCCAGGGACAGGGGGCCGGGGCTACACCTTC
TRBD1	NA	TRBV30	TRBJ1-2	CAWDTTGQGTYGYTF	TGTGCCTGGGACACAACCGGACAGGGAACATATGGCTACACCTTC
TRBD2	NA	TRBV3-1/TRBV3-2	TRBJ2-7	CASSQDLGLAGGLPLSYEQYF	TGTGCCAGCAGCCAAGATCTGGGACTAGCGGGGGGGTTACCCCTCTCCTACGAGCAGTACTTC
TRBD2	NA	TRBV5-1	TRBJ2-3	CASSLFGTSEGSASTDTQYF	TGCGCCAGCAGCTTGTTTGGGACTAGCGAGGGGTCGGCTAGCACAGATACGCAGTATTTT